This T cell receptor (beta chain) was observed in a study of T cells in Graves' hyperthyroidism and ophthalmopathy. It was 10 ml of fresh peripheral blood that supplied the PBMCs. The CDR3 contains 15 residues. Germline CDR1 reads MDHEN; CDR2 reads SYDVKM. Trimming cost V 7 bases and J 2 bases; bases outside gene matches: 11. This clonotype was picked up many times. The antigen is undetermined. Findings of the study overall: A 13 V-J signature model discriminated ophthalmopathy versus stable hyperthyroidism.

Regions amplified from RNA transcripts were the TCR beta CDR3 regions. HTBI primers were employed in a first-round RT-PCR of the TCR CDR3. In TCRdb, the multiplex PCR reads were re-called with MiXCR into one record per CDR3 protein. In the table there are a few hundred thousand distinct CDR3 sequences, 18% of which are singletons. The chain employs TRBV28 and TRBJ2-7, with 7 positions matching TRBD2. Sequencing was performed on blood. This clonotype originated in a man in his forties with Graves' hyperthyroidism. CDR3 sequence: CASTLGGGVPYEQYF. In DNA, the CDR3 is TGTGCCAGCACCCTAGGTGGGGGGGTACCCTACGAGCAGTACTTC. The full variable domain, rest sourced from reference TRBV28 and TRBJ2-7, is DVKVTQSSRYLVKRTGEKVFLECVQDMDHENMFWYRQDPGLGLRLIYFSYDVKMKEKGDIPEGYSVSREKKERFSLILESASTNQTSMYLCASTLGGGVPYEQYFGPGTRLTVT.